The rows below give T cell receptor beta chains drawn from one sample of a study of shared clonotypes between healthy human individuals. Method: immunoSEQ multiplex PCR; TCRdb's copy keeps in-frame clones and lacks some. Of 2,500,000 or so clones in the sample, roughly 93% were seen once. Sequences were obtained from naive CD4+ T cells from PBMCs. Receptor source: a man between 18 and 35 years old in good health. Some clones in this sample may be carry-over from other donors' samples. The CDR3 runs from the conserved cysteine through the conserved F or W. The D gene is left open where the match is weak. Where a row states a size, it is once, few, many or the class of an expanded clone; other rows omit it.

D	J	V	size	CDR3	DNA
-	TRBJ2-3	TRBV7-3	-	CASSLSRGGKGNTQYF	TGTGCCAGCAGCTTATCCCGAGGAGGGAAGGGTAATACGCAGTATTTT
-	TRBJ1-5	TRBV12-1	-	CASSINQPQHF	TGTGCCAGCAGCATTAATCAGCCCCAGCATTTT
TRBD1	TRBJ2-7	TRBV6-6	-	CASSWWDRVHEQYF	TGTGCCAGCAGTTGGTGGGACAGGGTACACGAGCAGTACTTC
TRBD1	TRBJ2-5	TRBV9	-	CASSVTGIQETQYF	TGTGCCAGCAGCGTGACAGGGATCCAAGAGACCCAGTACTTC
TRBD1	TRBJ1-2	TRBV4-3	-	CASSQGDRGYGYTF	TGCGCCAGCAGCCAAGGGGACAGGGGTTATGGCTACACCTTC
-	TRBJ1-5	TRBV18	-	CASSLSQESNQPQHF	TGTGCCAGCTCACTTTCGCAGGAGAGCAATCAGCCCCAGCATTTT
TRBD1	TRBJ2-1	TRBV28	-	CASSYRQGASYNEQFF	TGTGCCAGCAGTTACAGACAGGGGGCCTCCTACAATGAGCAGTTCTTC
-	TRBJ1-2	TRBV7-6	-	CASRDGTSRGYTF	TGTGCCAGCAGGGACGGGACCTCTCGTGGCTACACCTTC
-	TRBJ1-4	TRBV6-5	once	CASSYDRRYEKLFF	TGTGCCAGCAGTTACGACAGACGGTATGAAAAACTGTTTTTT
TRBD2	TRBJ2-3	TRBV27	-	CASSFQPPLAGTDTQYF	TGTGCCAGCAGTTTCCAGCCCCCACTAGCGGGCACAGATACGCAGTATTTT
-	TRBJ2-7	TRBV6-1	-	CALRGESSYEQYF	TGTGCCCTCAGGGGGGAGTCAAGCTACGAGCAGTACTTC
-	TRBJ1-2	TRBV2	-	CASSPWTANYGYTF	TGTGCCAGCAGCCCTTGGACAGCTAACTATGGCTACACCTTC
-	TRBJ2-3	TRBV11-2	-	CASSLSGDPGFTDTQYF	TGTGCCAGCAGCTTGAGTGGGGATCCAGGGTTCACAGATACGCAGTATTTT
-	TRBJ1-2	TRBV4-1	-	CASSRLYLSNYGYTF	TGCGCCAGCAGCCGATTGTACCTTTCTAACTATGGCTACACCTTC
TRBD2	TRBJ2-3	TRBV2	-	CASRTSGKIDTQYF	TGTGCCAGCAGGACTAGCGGGAAAATAGATACGCAGTATTTT
TRBD1	TRBJ2-1	TRBV7-3	-	CASSFEGALYNEQFF	TGTGCCAGCAGCTTTGAGGGGGCTCTTTACAATGAGCAGTTCTTC
-	TRBJ2-1	TRBV6-5	-	CASSPAGHRVHEQFF	TGTGCCAGCAGTCCTGCGGGACACCGGGTCCATGAGCAGTTCTTC
-	TRBJ2-3	TRBV5-6	few	CASSLSDTQYF	TGTGCCAGCAGCTTGTCAGATACGCAGTATTTT
TRBD1	TRBJ2-1	TRBV10-3	-	CAISGGQGAFEQFF	TGTGCCATCAGTGGGGGACAGGGGGCCTTTGAGCAGTTCTTC
-	TRBJ1-6	TRBV7-9	-	CASIGQNNSPLHF	TGTGCCAGCATAGGGCAGAATAATTCACCCCTCCACTTT
-	TRBJ1-5	TRBV6-1	-	CAIRTEHNSNQPQHF	TGTGCCATTCGGACAGAGCATAATAGCAATCAGCCCCAGCATTTT
TRBD2	TRBJ2-7	TRBV6-6	once	CASSYGTSGPSYEQYF	TGTGCCAGCAGTTACGGGACTAGCGGTCCGTCCTACGAGCAGTACTTC
-	TRBJ2-3	TRBV29-1	-	CSVESVYADTQYF	TGCAGCGTTGAATCCGTGTACGCAGATACGCAGTATTTT
TRBD1	TRBJ2-7	TRBV18	once	CASSLGQSYEQYF	TGTGCCAGCTCATTGGGACAGTCCTACGAGCAGTACTTC
TRBD1	TRBJ2-7	TRBV5-4	-	CASSRSPGQGTYEQYF	TGTGCCAGCAGCCGTTCCCCGGGACAGGGGACCTACGAGCAGTACTTC
TRBD2	TRBJ2-7	TRBV5-1	-	CASSSPSGASSYEQYF	TGCGCCAGCAGCTCCCCTAGCGGGGCCAGCTCCTACGAGCAGTACTTC
-	TRBJ1-5	TRBV6-5	-	CASRRGTKNQPQHF	TGTGCCAGCCGACGGGGGACAAAGAATCAGCCCCAGCATTTT
TRBD2	TRBJ2-3	TRBV9	-	CASSVGLASGDTQYF	TGTGCCAGCAGCGTAGGACTAGCTTCGGGAGATACGCAGTATTTT
-	TRBJ2-5	TRBV7-3	-	CASSLSPQETQYF	TGTGCCAGCAGCTTAAGCCCTCAAGAGACCCAGTACTTC
-	TRBJ2-1	TRBV14	-	CASSHRLASSYNEQFF	TGTGCCAGCAGCCACAGATTAGCGAGTTCCTACAATGAGCAGTTCTTC
-	TRBJ1-1	TRBV5-1	once	CASRLVVNTEAFF	TGCGCCAGCAGGTTGGTAGTGAACACTGAAGCTTTCTTT
TRBD1	TRBJ1-5	TRBV5-5	-	CASSTGTGYSNQPQHF	TGTGCCAGCAGTACCGGGACAGGGTATAGCAATCAGCCCCAGCATTTT
-	TRBJ2-4	TRBV19	-	CASSKGELAKNIQYF	TGTGCCAGTAGTAAGGGGGAGTTAGCCAAAAACATTCAGTACTTC
TRBD2	TRBJ2-5	TRBV9	-	CASSVSTSGGGETQYF	TGTGCCAGCAGCGTATCCACTAGCGGAGGAGGGGAGACCCAGTACTTC
-	TRBJ2-3	TRBV5-5	-	CASSLGTSGTDTQYF	TGTGCCAGCAGCTTGGGGACTTCGGGGACAGATACGCAGTATTTT
-	TRBJ2-5	TRBV7-6	-	CASSLVSQETQYF	TGTGCCAGCAGCTTAGTGAGCCAAGAGACCCAGTACTTC
-	TRBJ2-7	TRBV27	-	CASIDAGDADEQYF	TGTGCCAGCATCGATGCCGGGGATGCTGACGAGCAGTACTTC
-	TRBJ2-2	TRBV7-9	-	CASSLEGAGELFF	TGTGCCAGCAGCTTGGAGGGGGCCGGGGAGCTGTTTTTT
TRBD1	TRBJ2-7	TRBV5-4	-	CASSLGGQGYEQYF	TGTGCCAGCAGCTTGGGAGGACAGGGGTACGAGCAGTACTTC
-	TRBJ1-3	TRBV4-1	-	CASSQFGVSGNTIYF	TGCGCCAGCAGCCAATTTGGGGTTTCTGGAAACACCATATATTTT
TRBD1	TRBJ2-5	TRBV9	once	CASSSGQGETQYF	TGTGCCAGCAGTAGCGGACAGGGCGAGACCCAGTACTTC
-	TRBJ2-7	TRBV30	-	CAWTNSYEQYF	TGTGCCTGGACTAACTCCTACGAGCAGTACTTC
TRBD1	TRBJ1-2	TRBV6-5	-	CASSYSRDRERYGYTF	TGTGCCAGCAGTTACTCCAGGGACAGAGAACGCTATGGCTACACCTTC
-	TRBJ2-6	TRBV30	-	CAWSIRRFSGANVLTF	TGTGCCTGGAGTATACGACGGTTCTCTGGGGCCAACGTCCTGACTTTC
-	TRBJ1-4	TRBV9	-	CASSVSVATNEKLFF	TGTGCCAGCAGCGTATCGGTGGCAACTAATGAAAAACTGTTTTTT
TRBD1	TRBJ1-1	TRBV30	-	CAWSDPRDSRKVPLTTEAFF	TGTGCCTGGAGCGACCCCCGGGACAGCCGAAAGGTTCCCCTGACCACTGAAGCTTTCTTT
-	TRBJ1-5	TRBV7-8	-	CASSLAFGRPQHF	TGTGCCAGCAGCTTAGCGTTCGGGAGGCCCCAGCATTTT
TRBD1	TRBJ2-3	TRBV7-3	-	CASSPSRDRGHTQYF	TGTGCCAGCAGCCCCTCCCGGGACAGGGGCCATACGCAGTATTTT
TRBD1	TRBJ1-2	TRBV2	-	CASSFLNQGAPRGYTF	TGTGCCAGCAGTTTCCTAAACCAGGGGGCTCCGAGAGGCTACACCTTC
TRBD2	TRBJ2-1	TRBV20-1	-	CSATLADEQFF	TGCAGTGCTACCCTAGCGGATGAGCAGTTCTTC
-	TRBJ1-1	TRBV28	few	CASSQRVRAFF	TGTGCCAGCAGTCAACGGGTTCGAGCTTTCTTT
-	TRBJ1-4	TRBV28	-	CASSFRWSSNEKLFF	TGTGCCAGCAGTTTTCGATGGTCGTCTAATGAAAAACTGTTTTTT
TRBD1	TRBJ1-3	TRBV20-1	-	CSAKGQGPIYF	TGCAGTGCTAAAGGACAGGGACCCATATATTTT
-	TRBJ1-4	TRBV7-9	-	CASSLDVGSEKLFF	TGTGCCAGCAGCTTAGATGTAGGGAGTGAAAAACTGTTTTTT